This T cell receptor (beta chain) appears in the sequencing data of a study of T cell responses to AZD1222 COVID-19 vaccine. Study-level findings and limits: Dominant CD4 TCR responses targeted spike regions 160-218 and 743-854.

As regards this clone: Its antigen is unknown.

Sequenced by immunoSEQ multiplex PCR; TCRdb stores in-frame clones only, minus some. The table lists 100,000 to 130,000 clones, around 90% of them singletons. The starting material was peripheral blood, obtained 28 days after the second AZD1222 dose. This receptor was taken from an adult who received the AZD1222 COVID-19 vaccine.

CDR3 DNA sequence: TGTGCCAGCAGTGAAGGGGCCAGCTATGGCTACACCTTC. Translated: CASSEGASYGYTF. The V and J genes are TRBV2 and TRBJ1-2; no firm D call. Trimming took 1 base from V and 4 from J, leaving 7 bases between them. From germline, CDR1 is SNHLY and CDR2 FYNNEI. The CDR3 has 13 residues.